This TCR beta chain was found in a study of blood T cell repertoires in COVID-19. Study at large: Collection of acute and convalescent COVID-19 samples took place in the United States, Italy and Spain.

Authors' data handling: Estimation of nucleated cell counts relied on the amplification of reference gene primers. Some clones are missing from TCRdb's copy, which holds only in-frame ones; the method was immunoSEQ multiplex PCR. That table furnishes V, J and clone size, whereas the DNA furnished D and trimming. Among about 210,000 clones listed, approximately 90% were seen once. There are a few counts of this clone. In germline, CDR1 is LGHDT, CDR2 YNNKEL (reference sequence). CDR3 size: 14 residues. Deletions cut 3 bases from V and 1 base from J, with 9 bases between. The source is a woman in her forties with acute or convalescent COVID-19. This chain uses TRBV3-1 (or the pseudogene TRBV3-2) with TRBJ1-1, with D perhaps matching TRBD1 (6 bases). The sample taken for sequencing was peripheral blood. The CDR3 coding sequence is TGTGCCAGCAGCCAGTTACAGGGGAACACTGAAGCTTTCTTT. Residues: CASSQLQGNTEAFF.